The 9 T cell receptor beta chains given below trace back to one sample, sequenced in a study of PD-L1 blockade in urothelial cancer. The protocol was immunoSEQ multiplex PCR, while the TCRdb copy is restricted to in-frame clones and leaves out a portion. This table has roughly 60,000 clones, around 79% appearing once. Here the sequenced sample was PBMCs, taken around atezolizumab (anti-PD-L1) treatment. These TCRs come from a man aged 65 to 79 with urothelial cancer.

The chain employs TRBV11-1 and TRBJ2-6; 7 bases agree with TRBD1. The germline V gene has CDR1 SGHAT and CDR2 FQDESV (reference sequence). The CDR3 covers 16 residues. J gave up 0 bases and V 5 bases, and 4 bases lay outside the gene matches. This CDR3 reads CASSTPGGSGANVLTF. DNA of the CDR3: TGTGCCAGCAGCACCCCAGGGGGCTCTGGGGCCAACGTCCTGACTTTC.

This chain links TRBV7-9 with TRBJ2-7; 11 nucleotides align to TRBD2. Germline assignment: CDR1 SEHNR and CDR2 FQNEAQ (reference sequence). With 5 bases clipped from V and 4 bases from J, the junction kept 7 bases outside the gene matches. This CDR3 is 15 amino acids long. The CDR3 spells CASSATLAGEYEQYF. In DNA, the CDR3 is TGTGCCAGCAGCGCGACACTAGCGGGAGAGTACGAGCAGTACTTC.

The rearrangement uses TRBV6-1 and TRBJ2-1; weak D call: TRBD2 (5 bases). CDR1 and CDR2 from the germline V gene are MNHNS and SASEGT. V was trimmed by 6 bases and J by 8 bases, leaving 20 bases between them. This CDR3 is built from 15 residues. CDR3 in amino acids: CASSQPALAYYEQFF. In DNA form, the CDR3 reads TGTGCCAGCAGCCAGCCCGCGCTAGCTTACTATGAGCAGTTCTTC.

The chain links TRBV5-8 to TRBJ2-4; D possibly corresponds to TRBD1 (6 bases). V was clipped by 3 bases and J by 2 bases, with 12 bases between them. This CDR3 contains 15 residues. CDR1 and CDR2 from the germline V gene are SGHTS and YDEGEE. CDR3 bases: TGTGCCAGCAGCTCCAGCCGGGACACCAAAAACATTCAGTACTTC. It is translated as CASSSSRDTKNIQYF.

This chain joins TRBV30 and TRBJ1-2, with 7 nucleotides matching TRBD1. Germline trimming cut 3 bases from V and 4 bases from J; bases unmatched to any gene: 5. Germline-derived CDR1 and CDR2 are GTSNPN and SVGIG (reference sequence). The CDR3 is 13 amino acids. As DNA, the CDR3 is TGTGCCTGGAGGGGACAGTCCCTCTATGGCTACACCTTC. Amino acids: CAWRGQSLYGYTF. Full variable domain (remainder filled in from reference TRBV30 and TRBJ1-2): SQTIHQWPATLVQPVGSPLSLECTVEGTSNPNLYWYRQAAGRGLQLLFYSVGIGQISSEVPQNLSASRPQDRQFILSSKKLLLSDSGFYLCAWRGQSLYGYTFGSGTRLTVV.

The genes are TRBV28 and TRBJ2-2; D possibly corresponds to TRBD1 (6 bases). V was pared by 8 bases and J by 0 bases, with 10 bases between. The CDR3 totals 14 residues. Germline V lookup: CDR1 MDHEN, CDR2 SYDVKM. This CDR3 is CASEGQTNTGELFF. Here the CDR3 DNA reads TGTGCCAGCGAAGGACAGACGAACACCGGGGAGCTGTTTTTT.

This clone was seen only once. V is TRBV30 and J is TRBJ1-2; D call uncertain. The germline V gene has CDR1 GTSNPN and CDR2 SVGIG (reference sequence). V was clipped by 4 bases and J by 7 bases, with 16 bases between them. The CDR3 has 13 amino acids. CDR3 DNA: TGTGCCTGGAACAGTTTCGGCCAGGTTGGCTACACCTTC. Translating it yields CAWNSFGQVGYTF.

Here the CDR3 reads CASSLLTGSNSYEQYF. The CDR3 DNA reads TGTGCCAGCAGCTTGTTGACAGGGAGTAACTCCTACGAGCAGTACTTC. The rearrangement links TRBV5-8 to TRBJ2-7; TRBD1 matches 7 bases. The germline V gene has CDR1 SGHTS and CDR2 YDEGEE. The CDR3 is 16 residues long. The ends lost 1 base at V and 0 bases at J; junction bases unmatched: 7.

The chain's CDR3 is CASSEEGVGKLFF. CDR3 coding DNA: TGTGCCAGCAGTGAAGAGGGAGTCGGAAAACTGTTTTTT. This chain connects TRBV25-1 to TRBJ1-4; no clear D. The germline V gene has CDR1 MGHDK and CDR2 SYGVNS. This CDR3 is 13 amino acids long. Trimming pared 2 bases from V and 10 bases from J, leaving 11 bases between.